Shown below are 11 T cell receptor beta chains from a single sample sequenced in a study of T-cell memory formation after mild COVID-19. TCRdb reprocessed the 5' RACE reads with MiXCR, giving one entry per CDR3 protein. The table includes about 290,000 distinct CDR3 sequences, about 20% detected once. The sample was PBMCs or a T cell subset sorted from them (not recorded which). These receptors all stem from a young man who had mild COVID-19 (a few samples of this study predate the infection). Cell type and time point are not known.

The V gene is TRBV10-3, the J gene TRBJ2-5; TRBD2 might be the D (7 bases). The CDR3 runs to 14 residues. Between the trimmed V and J ends, which lost 10 bases and 5 bases, there was a span of 20 bases. Germline V gene data show CDR1 as ENHRY and CDR2 as SYGVKD. CDR3: CATEGGGATETQYF. CDR3 coding DNA: TGTGCCACCGAAGGTGGGGGGGCCACGGAGACCCAGTACTTC.

This clonotype has at least ten counts. This rearrangement joins TRBV6-4 to TRBJ2-3; the match to TRBD1 covers 8 bases. V lost 0 bases, J lost 3 bases, and 2 bases stayed unmatched. Germline loops: CDR1 MRHNA, CDR2 SNTAGT. CDR3 length: 15 amino acids. This CDR3 reads CASSDSQGATDTQYF. The CDR3 DNA reads TGTGCCAGCAGTGACTCTCAGGGGGCAACAGATACGCAGTATTTT.

This clonotype was seen only a few times. V gene TRBV4-2 combines with J gene TRBJ2-3; 12 nucleotides line up with TRBD2. The CDR3 consists of 18 residues. CDR1 is LGHNA, CDR2 YNFKEQ, per germline. The V and J ends lost 4 bases and 1 base, in that order; junction bases with no gene match: 9. This CDR3 reads CASSRSNRLAGGTDTQYF. In nucleotides, the CDR3 is TGTGCCAGCAGCCGATCGAACCGACTAGCGGGGGGCACAGATACGCAGTATTTT.

This clonotype was counted ten times or more. This chain links TRBV20-1 with TRBJ2-3; 12 bases line up with TRBD2. V was clipped by 6 bases and J by 4 bases; unmatched bases: 14. The CDR3 is 17 amino acids. From germline, CDR1 is DFQATT and CDR2 SNEGSKA (reference sequence). CDR3 sequence (DNA): TGCAGTGCCGAAGTACCCCTAGCGGGGGGGCCCGCAGATACGCAGTATTTT. Protein sequence: CSAEVPLAGGPADTQYF.

J is TRBJ1-3 and V is TRBV7-9; D is unclear. Germline assignment: CDR1 SEHNR and CDR2 FQNEAQ (reference sequence). V shed 5 bases and J shed 6 bases, with 8 bases lying between them. CDR3 length equals 12 residues. Written as DNA, the CDR3 is TGTGCCAGCAGCAAAACTGTAAACACCATATATTTT. Translated, it gives CASSKTVNTIYF.

This clonotype was recorded at least ten times. The rearrangement joins TRBV5-1 to TRBJ2-7, with D perhaps assigned TRBD1 or TRBD2 (6 bases each). V lost 6 bases and J lost 2, with 12 bases in between. Germline V CDR1 and CDR2: SGHRS, YFSETQ. This CDR3 spans 13 amino acids. The CDR3 DNA reads as TGCGCCAGCAAGGTGGGGGGCACCTACGAGCAGTACTTC. Protein sequence: CASKVGGTYEQYF.

Only a few counts were recorded for this clonotype. This chain joins TRBV7-2 and TRBJ2-7; D gene uncertain. The length of the CDR3 is 13 residues. Germline CDR1 reads SGHTA; CDR2 reads FQGNSA. Deletions cut 4 bases from V and 1 base from J, with 8 bases between. The CDR3 bases are TGTGCCAGCAGCTGGTCAGGATCCTACGAGCAGTACTTC. As protein: CASSWSGSYEQYF.

The V and J genes are TRBV20-1 and TRBJ2-2; 8 nucleotides align to TRBD1. The J segment lost 1 base and the V segment lost 6 bases, leaving 7 bases of the junction unmatched. Germline CDR1 reads DFQATT; CDR2 reads SNEGSKA (reference sequence). The CDR3 contains 15 residues. The CDR3 loop reads CSAYAGQGNTGELFF. The CDR3 bases are TGCAGTGCGTACGCCGGACAGGGGAACACCGGGGAGCTGTTTTTT.

There are a few counts of this clonotype. The chain employs TRBV11-2 and TRBJ2-1, with D possibly called TRBD1 or TRBD2 (6 bases each). V dropped 6 bases and J dropped 5 bases, with 20 bases sitting between them. Germline CDR1 SGHAT, CDR2 FQNNGV. This CDR3 is 16 amino acids long. The CDR3 nucleotides are TGTGCCAGCAGACGCGGCCGGGGGCCGCCGAACAATGAGCAGTTCTTC. Encoded protein: CASRRGRGPPNNEQFF.

The chain couples TRBV7-8 to TRBJ1-1; D uncertain. Trimming removed 5 bases at V and 2 bases at J, with 15 bases between. The CDR3 loop spans 15 amino acids. Germline V gene data show CDR1 as SGHVS and CDR2 as FQNEAQ. In DNA form, the CDR3 reads TGTGCCAGCAGCGCGGACCGGTTCGGAAACACTGAAGCTTTCTTT. Protein: CASSADRFGNTEAFF. The full variable domain, completed using reference TRBV7-8 and TRBJ1-1, is GAGVSQSPRYKVAKRGQDVALRCDPISGHVSLFWYQQALGQGPEFLTYFQNEAQLDKSGLPSDRFFAERPEGSVSTLKIQRTQQEDSAVYLCASSADRFGNTEAFFGQGTRLTVV.

This clonotype was seen a handful of times. The chain employs TRBV7-9 and TRBJ2-7; possibly TRBD1 for D (7 bases). Trimming cost V 6 bases and J 7 bases, with 16 bases left between them. This CDR3 comprises 13 residues. Germline CDR1 is SEHNR and CDR2 is FQNEAQ (reference sequence). The chain's CDR3 is CASRVEGAEEQYV. Written as DNA, the CDR3 is TGTGCCAGCAGGGTGGAGGGGGCAGAGGAGCAGTACGTC.